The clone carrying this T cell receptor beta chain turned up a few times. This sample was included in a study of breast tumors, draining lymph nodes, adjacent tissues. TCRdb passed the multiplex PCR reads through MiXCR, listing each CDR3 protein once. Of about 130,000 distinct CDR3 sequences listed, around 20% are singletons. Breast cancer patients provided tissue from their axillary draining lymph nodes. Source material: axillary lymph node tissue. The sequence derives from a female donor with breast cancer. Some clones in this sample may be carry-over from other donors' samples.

CDR3 sequence reads: CASMASSGTLTGELFF. In DNA, the CDR3 is TGTGCCAGCATGGCCTCCTCCGGGACTCTCACCGGGGAGCTGTTTTTT. The chain carries TRBV6-1 and TRBJ2-2; a possible D gene is TRBD2 (6 bases). CDR1 MNHNS and CDR2 SASEGT come from the germline V gene. The V and J ends lost 7 bases and 4 bases respectively, with 19 bases between them. This CDR3 is built from 16 residues.